Reported below is one TCR beta chain. Its antigen is still unknown. The CDR3 contains 15 residues. Germline V gene lookup returns CDR1 SGHRS and CDR2 YFSETQ. The V gene end was trimmed by 5 bases and the J gene end by 3 bases; junction bases not matched to a gene: 7. The data were taken from a study of regulatory dendritic cells for organ transplantation. Study-level findings and limits: Memory CD8+ T cells were the most oligoclonal; naive cells were highly diverse.

Sorted T cells were CFSE-labeled and cultured four to five days with allogeneic regulatory or mature dendritic cells at 1:10. Naive CD45RA+ and memory CD45RO+ CD4+ or CD8+ T cells were FACS-sorted. Assay: immunoSEQ multiplex PCR; the TCRdb copy retains only in-frame clones and omits some. The repertoire consists of some 12,000 clones, with 74% occurring once and the leading ten covering approximately 0.63%. The rearrangement links TRBV5-1 to TRBJ1-5; 8 bases are shared with TRBD1. This clonotype was sampled from a human donor in good health. Sequencing was done on a sample of naive CD4+ T cells from blood cultured with regulatory dendritic cells. Subset of the sample: CD45RA+ naive T cells. The chain's CDR3 is CASSTGTGHNQPQHF. In DNA, the CDR3 is TGCGCCAGCAGTACGGGGACAGGTCACAATCAGCCCCAGCATTTT.